The next 6 T cell receptor beta chains were all read from a single sample in a study of blood T cell repertoires in COVID-19. Measured with immunoSEQ multiplex PCR; TCRdb has only the in-frame clones, and not every one. Among about 250,000 clones listed, 70% to 90% were seen once. The sequenced sample was peripheral blood. The receptors shown here come from a woman between 40 and 55 years old who had recovered from COVID-19.

A single count supports this clone. The chain joins TRBV4-1 to TRBJ2-3; maybe TRBD2 (7 bases). CDR1 is MGHRA, CDR2 YSYEKL, per germline. This CDR3 spans 15 amino acids. Deletions cut 3 bases from V and 4 bases from J, with 14 bases between. CDR3 residues: CASSHDGGLADTQYF. The CDR3 DNA reads as TGCGCCAGCAGCCACGACGGGGGGCTGGCAGATACGCAGTATTTT.

V usage is TRBV18 and J usage is TRBJ1-2; the D gene is possibly TRBD1 (6 bases). V was shortened by 3 bases and J by 4 bases, with 15 bases between the two germline ends. CDR1 is KGHSH, CDR2 LQKENI, per germline. The CDR3 loop spans 15 amino acids. CDR3: CASSPPTPGVYGYTF. The CDR3 bases are TGTGCCAGCTCACCCCCAACCCCAGGGGTCTATGGCTACACCTTC.

The rearrangement links TRBV4-2 to TRBJ2-2; 8 positions agree with TRBD1. CDR1 and CDR2 (germline): LGHNA, YNFKEQ. The trim removed 3 bases at V and 6 bases at J, leaving 9 bases unmatched. The CDR3 sequence is 16 residues long. CDR3 DNA: TGTGCCAGCAGCCAGGAATGGACAGGGCCGGCCGGGGAGCTGTTTTTT. As protein: CASSQEWTGPAGELFF.

J is TRBJ1-5 and V is TRBV5-5, with D maybe TRBD1 (6 bases). The germline V and J ends were trimmed by 0 bases and 6 bases, with 13 bases remaining between them. The CDR3 covers 15 residues. CDR1 SGHKS and CDR2 YYEKEE come from the germline V gene (reference sequence). Here the CDR3 reads CASSLVTGYGQPQHF. CDR3 DNA: TGTGCCAGCAGCTTGGTAACAGGGTATGGTCAGCCCCAGCATTTT.

The chain links TRBV4-3 to TRBJ2-7, with 10 nucleotides matching TRBD1. Trimming at V came to 1 base and at J to 3 bases, leaving 3 bases not matched to a gene. Per the germline V gene, CDR1 is LGHNA and CDR2 is YSLEER. The CDR3 loop spans 15 amino acids. CDR3 sequence (DNA): TGCGCCAGCAGCCAAGGGGGACAGGGGAACTACGAGCAGTACTTC. Its translation: CASSQGGQGNYEQYF.

The chain carries TRBV5-1 and TRBJ2-2; tentatively, D is TRBD2 (6 bases). CDR3 size: 14 residues. The germline V gene has CDR1 SGHRS and CDR2 YFSETQ. Trimming removed 5 bases at V and 4 bases at J, with 12 bases between. The CDR3 here is CASRGDWRTGELFF. Here the CDR3 DNA reads TGCGCCAGCAGAGGGGACTGGCGCACCGGGGAGCTGTTTTTT.